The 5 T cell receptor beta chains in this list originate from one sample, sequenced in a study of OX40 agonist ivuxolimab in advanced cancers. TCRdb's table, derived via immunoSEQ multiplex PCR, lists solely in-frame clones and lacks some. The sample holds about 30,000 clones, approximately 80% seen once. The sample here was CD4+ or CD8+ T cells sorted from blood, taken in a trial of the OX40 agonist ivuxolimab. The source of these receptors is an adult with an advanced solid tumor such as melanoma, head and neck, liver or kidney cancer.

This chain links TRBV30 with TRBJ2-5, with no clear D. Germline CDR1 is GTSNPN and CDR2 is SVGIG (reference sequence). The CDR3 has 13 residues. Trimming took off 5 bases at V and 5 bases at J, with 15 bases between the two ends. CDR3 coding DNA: TGTGCCTGGGCGTTGACCACCGGGGAGACCCAGTACTTC. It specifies CAWALTTGETQYF.

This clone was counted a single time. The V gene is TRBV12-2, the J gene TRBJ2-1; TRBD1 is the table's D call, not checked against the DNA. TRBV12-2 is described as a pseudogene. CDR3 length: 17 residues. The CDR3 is CASRLVWLTGAYNEQFF. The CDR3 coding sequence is TGTGCAAGTCGCTTAGTTTGGTTGACAGGGGCCTACAATGAGCAGTTCTTC.

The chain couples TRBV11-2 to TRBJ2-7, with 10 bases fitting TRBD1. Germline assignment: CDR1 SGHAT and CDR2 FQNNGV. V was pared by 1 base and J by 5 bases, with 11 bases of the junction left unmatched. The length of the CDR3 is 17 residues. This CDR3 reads CASSLVNFGDRGHEQYF. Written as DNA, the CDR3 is TGTGCCAGCAGCTTAGTTAATTTTGGGGACAGGGGCCACGAGCAGTACTTC. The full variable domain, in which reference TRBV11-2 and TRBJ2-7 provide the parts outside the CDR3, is EAGVAQSPRYKIIEKRQSVAFWCNPISGHATLYWYQQILGQGPKLLIQFQNNGVVDDSQLPKDRFSAERLKGVDSTLKIQPAKLEDSAVYLCASSLVNFGDRGHEQYFGPGTRLTVT.

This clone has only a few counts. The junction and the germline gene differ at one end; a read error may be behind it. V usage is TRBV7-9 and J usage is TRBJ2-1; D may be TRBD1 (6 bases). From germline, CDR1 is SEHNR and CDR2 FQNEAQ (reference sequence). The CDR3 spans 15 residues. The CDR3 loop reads CASNLVQGTRNEQFF. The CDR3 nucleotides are TGTGCCAGCAACTTAGTCCAGGGGACCAGGAATGAGCAGTTCTTC.

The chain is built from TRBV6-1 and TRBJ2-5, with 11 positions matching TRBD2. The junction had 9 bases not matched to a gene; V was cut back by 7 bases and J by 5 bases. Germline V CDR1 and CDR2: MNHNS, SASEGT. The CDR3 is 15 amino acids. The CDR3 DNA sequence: TGTGCCAGCAACGTAGCGGGGGGGCCATATGAGACCCAGTACTTC. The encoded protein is CASNVAGGPYETQYF.